In this sample, the clone carrying this TCR beta chain turned up many times. Its matching antigen is unknown. The CDR3 runs 13 residues. From germline, CDR1 is PRHDT and CDR2 FYEKMQ (reference sequence). Between the trimmed V and J ends, which lost 5 bases and 8 bases, there was a span of 15 bases. Reverse transcription of all isolated RNA meant that expressed TCRB transcripts were sequenced. TCRdb's table, derived via immunoSEQ multiplex PCR, lists solely in-frame clones and lacks some. The data contain roughly 300,000 clones, approximately 14% of them seen just once; the ten biggest clones take up around 7%. This sample stems from a study of beta chain features in type 1 diabetes. About the research overall: Patient and healthy donor groups were alike in age, gender and cell yields.

Study-wide results and caveats: The study found fewer insertions and more deletions at VDJ junctions in type 1 diabetes patients.

Sequencing was done on a sample of central memory CD4+ T cells from blood. The origin of this receptor is a man aged 25-45 years in good health. The chain employs TRBV13 and TRBJ2-5; D perhaps matches TRBD2 (5 bases). CDR3 DNA sequence: TGTGCCAGCAGCCAACGAGACCCGGGAACCCAGTACTTC. This gives the protein CASSQRDPGTQYF.